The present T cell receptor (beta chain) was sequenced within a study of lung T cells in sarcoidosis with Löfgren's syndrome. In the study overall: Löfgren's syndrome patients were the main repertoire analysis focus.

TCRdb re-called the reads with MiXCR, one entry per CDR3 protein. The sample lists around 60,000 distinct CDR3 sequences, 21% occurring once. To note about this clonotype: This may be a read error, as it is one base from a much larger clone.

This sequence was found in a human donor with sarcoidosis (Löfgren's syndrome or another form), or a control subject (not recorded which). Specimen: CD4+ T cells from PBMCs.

CDR3 sequence: CSARNPAGYEQYF. The CDR3 nucleotides read TGCAGTGCTAGAAACCCCGCAGGGTACGAGCAGTACTTC. V usage is TRBV20-1 and J usage is TRBJ2-7; D perhaps matches TRBD1 (5 bases). Germline V gene lookup returns CDR1 DFQATT and CDR2 SNEGSKA (reference sequence). The germline V and J ends were trimmed by 2 bases and 4 bases, with 12 bases remaining between them. The CDR3 covers 13 residues.